This T cell receptor (beta chain) was found in a study of stem cell transplantation in POMP-related autoinflammatory disease. Note on this clone: Its antigen is unknown.

The J segment lost 3 bases and the V segment lost 4 bases, leaving 8 bases of the junction unmatched. This CDR3 region has 16 residues. The germline gives CDR1 MGHRA, CDR2 YSYEKL. Findings and limits, study-wide: Patients with PRAID showed a restricted number of unique TRB V-J gene pairings.

Method: immunoSEQ multiplex PCR; TCRdb's copy keeps in-frame clones and lacks some. This repertoire shows about 32,000 clones, almost 90% found once; its top ten account for 0.7% to 0.9%. The rearrangement uses TRBV4-1 and TRBJ1-3; TRBD1 agrees at 8 bases. This receptor was identified in a human donor with POMP-related autoinflammation and immune dysregulation (PRAID). The sequencing used CD4+ T cells from PBMCs, collected before stem cell transplantation. The DNA for the CDR3 is TGCGCCAGCAGCCGAGGGCAGGGGGCGGGTGGAAACACCATATATTTT. Translated: CASSRGQGAGGNTIYF.